The subject of this entry is one T cell receptor (beta chain). The V segment lost 6 bases and the J segment 6 bases; nucleotides outside the gene matches: 4. The CDR3 extends over 13 amino acids. Germline values: CDR1 SEHNR, CDR2 FQNEAQ (reference sequence). TCRdb keeps only in-frame clones here, not all; method: immunoSEQ multiplex PCR. Of 55,000 to 70,000 clones listed, just over 90% are singletons. The sequenced material came from PBMCs. This TCR was sampled from a man in his forties with rheumatoid arthritis. The rearrangement joins TRBV7-9 to TRBJ2-1, with TRBD1 matching 8 bases. CDR3 bases: TGTGCCAGCAGGCCGACAGGGGTCAATGAGCAGTTCTTC. It is translated as CASRPTGVNEQFF. Looking up the rest from reference TRBV7-9 and TRBJ2-1 gives the full variable domain: DTGVSQNPRHKITKRGQNVTFRCDPISEHNRLYWYRQTLGQGPEFLTYFQNEAQLEKSRLLSDRFSAERPKGSFSTLEIQRTEQGDSAMYLCASRPTGVNEQFFGPGTRLTVL.